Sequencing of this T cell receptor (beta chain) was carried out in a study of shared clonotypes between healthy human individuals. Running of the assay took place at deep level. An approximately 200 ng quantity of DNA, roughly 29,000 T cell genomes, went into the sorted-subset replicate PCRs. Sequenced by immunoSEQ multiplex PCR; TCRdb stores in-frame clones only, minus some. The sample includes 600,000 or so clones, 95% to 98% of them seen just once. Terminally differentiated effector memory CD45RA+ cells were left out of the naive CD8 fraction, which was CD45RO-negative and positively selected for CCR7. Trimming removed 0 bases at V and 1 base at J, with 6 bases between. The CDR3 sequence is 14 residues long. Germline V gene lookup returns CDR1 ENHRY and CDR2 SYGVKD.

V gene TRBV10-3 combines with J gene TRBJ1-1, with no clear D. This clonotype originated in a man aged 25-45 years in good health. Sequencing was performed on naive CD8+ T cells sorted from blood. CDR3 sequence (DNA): TGTGCCATCAGTGAGTCAAGAGCGAACACTGAAGCTTTCTTT. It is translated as CAISESRANTEAFF.